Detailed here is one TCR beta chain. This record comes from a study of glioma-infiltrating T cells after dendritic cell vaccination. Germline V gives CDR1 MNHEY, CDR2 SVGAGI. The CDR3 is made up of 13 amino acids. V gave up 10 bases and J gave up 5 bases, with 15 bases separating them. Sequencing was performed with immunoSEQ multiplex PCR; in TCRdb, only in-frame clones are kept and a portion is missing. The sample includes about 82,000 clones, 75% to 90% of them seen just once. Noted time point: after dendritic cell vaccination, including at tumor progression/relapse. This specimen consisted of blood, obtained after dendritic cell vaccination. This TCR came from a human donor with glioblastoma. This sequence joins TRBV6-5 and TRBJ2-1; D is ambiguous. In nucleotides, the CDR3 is TGTGCCACGATGTTGACAATTAACAATGAGCAGTTCTTC. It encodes CATMLTINNEQFF.